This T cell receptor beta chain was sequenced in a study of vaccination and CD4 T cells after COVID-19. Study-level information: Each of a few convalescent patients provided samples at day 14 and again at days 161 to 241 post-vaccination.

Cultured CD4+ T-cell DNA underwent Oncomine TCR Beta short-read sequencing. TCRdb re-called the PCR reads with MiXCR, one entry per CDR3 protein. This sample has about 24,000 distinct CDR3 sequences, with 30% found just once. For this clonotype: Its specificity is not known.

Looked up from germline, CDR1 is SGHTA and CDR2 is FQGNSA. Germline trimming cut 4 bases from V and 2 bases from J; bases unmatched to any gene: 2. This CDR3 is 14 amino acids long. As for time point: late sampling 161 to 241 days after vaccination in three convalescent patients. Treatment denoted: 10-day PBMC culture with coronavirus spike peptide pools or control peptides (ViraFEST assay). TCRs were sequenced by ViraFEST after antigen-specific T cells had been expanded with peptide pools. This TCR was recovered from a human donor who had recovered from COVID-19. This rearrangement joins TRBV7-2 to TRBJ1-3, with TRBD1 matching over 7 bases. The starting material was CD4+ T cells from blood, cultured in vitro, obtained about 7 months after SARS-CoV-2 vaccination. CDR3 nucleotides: TGTGCCAGCAGCTCAGGGACAGCTGGAAACACCATATATTTT. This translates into CASSSGTAGNTIYF. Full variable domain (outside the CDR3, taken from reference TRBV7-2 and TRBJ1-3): GAGVSQSPSNKVTEKGKDVELRCDPISGHTALYWYRQSLGQGLEFLIYFQGNSAPDKSGLPSDRFSAERTGGSVSTLTIQRTQQEDSAVYLCASSSGTAGNTIYFGEGSWLTVV.